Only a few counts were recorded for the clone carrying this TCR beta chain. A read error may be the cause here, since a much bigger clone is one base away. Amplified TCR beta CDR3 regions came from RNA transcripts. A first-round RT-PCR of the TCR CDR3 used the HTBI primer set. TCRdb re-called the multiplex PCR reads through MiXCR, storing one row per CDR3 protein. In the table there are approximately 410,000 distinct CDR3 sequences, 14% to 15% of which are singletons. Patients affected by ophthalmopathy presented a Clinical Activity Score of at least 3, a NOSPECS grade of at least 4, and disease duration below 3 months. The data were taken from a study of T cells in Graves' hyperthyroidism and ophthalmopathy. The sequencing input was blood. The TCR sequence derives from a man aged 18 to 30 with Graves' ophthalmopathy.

Here the CDR3 reads CASPPGGNTEAFF. CDR3 sequence (DNA): TGTGCCAGCCCACCAGGCGGGAACACTGAAGCTTTCTTT. The V call is TRBV18, the J call TRBJ1-1; D call uncertain. The CDR3 contains 13 residues. In germline, CDR1 is KGHSH, CDR2 LQKENI.